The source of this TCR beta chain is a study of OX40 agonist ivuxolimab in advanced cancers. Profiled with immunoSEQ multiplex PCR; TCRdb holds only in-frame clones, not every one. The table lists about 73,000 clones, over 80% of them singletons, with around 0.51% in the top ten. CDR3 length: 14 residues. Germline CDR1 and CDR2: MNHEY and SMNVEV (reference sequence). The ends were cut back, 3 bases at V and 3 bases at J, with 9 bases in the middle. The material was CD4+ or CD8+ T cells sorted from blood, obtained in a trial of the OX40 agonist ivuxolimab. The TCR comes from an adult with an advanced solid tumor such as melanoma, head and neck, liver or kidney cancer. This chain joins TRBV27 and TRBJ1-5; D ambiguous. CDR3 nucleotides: TGTGCCAGCAGTTTTCTGGGCGACAATCAGCCCCAGCATTTT. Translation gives CASSFLGDNQPQHF.